What follows is one T cell receptor (beta chain) and its context. Its antigen is currently unknown. Sequencing used immunoSEQ multiplex PCR; TCRdb keeps in-frame clones, though not all of them. The sample includes about 25,000 clones, 80% to 90% seen only once; the top ten take 34%. Germline CDR1 MNHEY, CDR2 SMNVEV (reference sequence). The V gene lost 6 bases and the J gene lost 3 bases, with 9 bases spanning the gap. The CDR3 is made up of 13 amino acids. The source of the sample is a study of T cell responses to AZD1222 COVID-19 vaccine. Study conclusions and caveats: The sample set comprised mostly white British donors with more females, and clonal diversity was possibly underestimated. Breadth and depth of Spike-specific TCRs rose after two AZD1222 doses.

Second-dose timings of about 4 or about 12 weeks were pooled. This chain joins TRBV27 and TRBJ2-1; no definite D call. The sequencing here drew on peripheral blood, taken 28 days after the second AZD1222 dose. The sequence was obtained from an adult who received the AZD1222 COVID-19 vaccine. The CDR3 DNA reads as TGTGCCAGCAGAGGATCGTACTACAATGAGCAGTTCTTC. It is translated as CASRGSYYNEQFF.